Sequencing of this T cell receptor (beta chain) was carried out in a study of blood T cell repertoires in COVID-19. Study overall: The United States, Italy and Spain were the sources of the acute and convalescent COVID-19 samples. T cells, B-cell-depleted T cells, or PBMCs supplied cDNA or gDNA.

In the original processing: Reference gene primer amplification gave nucleated cell count estimates. Some clones are missing from TCRdb's copy, which holds only in-frame ones; the method was immunoSEQ multiplex PCR. Clone size and the V and J calls come from that table; the DNA yielded D and trimming. Here the sample spans around 120,000 clones, around 91% being singletons. The Seattle site enrolled patients during active infection and followed them longitudinally. Germline-derived CDR1 and CDR2 are SGHDT and YYEEEE. This CDR3 contains 15 residues. V lost 0 bases to trimming and J lost 2 bases, with 11 bases between them.

The V gene is TRBV5-6, the J gene TRBJ1-2; D gene ambiguous. The clonotype was recovered from a woman aged 60 to 75 with COVID-19, enrolled during active disease. The sequencing input was peripheral blood. Here the CDR3 DNA reads TGTGCCAGCAGCTTGGTTCTCCAAAGCAACTATGGCTACACCTTC. Protein: CASSLVLQSNYGYTF.